The next 5 T cell receptor beta chains were all read from a single sample in a study of blood T cell repertoires in COVID-19. Repertoires were generated with immunoSEQ multiplex PCR, while TCRdb's copy carries only in-frame clones and drops some. The sample lists some 56,000 clones, about 84% occurring once. The sample comprised peripheral blood. The receptors were gathered from a man aged 55 to 69 with acute or convalescent COVID-19.

This chain connects TRBV3-1 (or the pseudogene TRBV3-2) to TRBJ1-2; no clear D. Germline V lookup: CDR1 LGHDT, CDR2 YNNKEL (reference sequence). Trimming stripped 8 bases from V and 8 bases from J, with 12 bases between. The CDR3 runs 11 residues. The CDR3, as DNA: TGTGCCAGCGGGCAGGCTCCCGGCTACACCTTC. As protein: CASGQAPGYTF.

This clone came up a few times. This chain joins TRBV7-3 and TRBJ1-2; D ambiguous. The germline V gene has CDR1 SGHTA and CDR2 FQGTGA. CDR3 length equals 16 residues. Trimming removed 5 bases from V and 0 bases from J, with 16 bases in between. CDR3 amino acids: CASSPGGSQTNYGYTF. The DNA for the CDR3 is TGTGCCAGCAGCCCAGGCGGGAGTCAGACTAACTATGGCTACACCTTC.

The CDR3 spells CASSPHRAREQYF. The CDR3 nucleotides read TGTGCCAGCAGCCCTCACAGGGCTAGGGAGCAGTACTTC. The chain has TRBV5-6 and TRBJ2-7, with D possibly TRBD1 on 6 matching bases. Per germline, CDR1 SGHDT and CDR2 YYEEEE. V was trimmed by 4 bases and J by 7 bases, leaving 15 bases between them. The CDR3 loop spans 13 amino acids.

This chain uses TRBV19 with TRBJ2-3, with 8 bases that match TRBD2. Germline trimming cut 2 bases from V and 1 base from J; bases unmatched to any gene: 2. Per the germline V gene, CDR1 is LNHDA and CDR2 is SQIVND (reference sequence). The CDR3 runs 15 residues. The CDR3: CASSISAGGTDTQYF. Here the CDR3 DNA reads TGTGCCAGTAGTATATCAGCGGGGGGCACAGATACGCAGTATTTT. Supplemented by reference TRBV19 and TRBJ2-3, the full variable domain reads DGGITQSPKYLFRKEGQNVTLSCEQNLNHDAMYWYRQDPGQGLRLIYYSQIVNDFQKGDIAEGYSVSREKKESFPLTVTSAQKNPTAFYLCASSISAGGTDTQYFGPGTRLTVL.

The J gene is TRBJ2-2, the V gene TRBV9; the match to TRBD1 covers 7 bases. The junction had 2 bases not matched to a gene; V was cut back by 0 bases and J by 0 bases. CDR3 size: 16 residues. Germline CDR1 and CDR2: SGDLS and YYNGEE. The CDR3 reads CASSVEGQPNTGELFF. The CDR3 coding sequence is TGTGCCAGCAGCGTAGAGGGACAGCCGAACACCGGGGAGCTGTTTTTT.